This T cell receptor beta chain is from a study of T-cell reconstitution after alpha-beta-depleted transplantation in children. Study outcomes and limitations: As was reported, about two months after transplant, alpha-beta T cells came from several hundred expanded graft clones.

Unique molecular identifiers were used to barcode this TCRbeta library. TCRdb processed the PCR reads anew with MiXCR; each CDR3 protein has one entry. The table shows hundreds of thousands of distinct CDR3 sequences, with approximately 22% occurring only once. A note on this clonotype: Its antigen is not identified.

Trimming took 3 bases from V and 4 from J, leaving 8 bases between them. The CDR3 spans 13 residues. From germline, CDR1 is ENHRY and CDR2 SYGVKD. The sequencing used PBMCs, mostly from graft donor cells, collected 360 days after TCRalphabeta/CD19-depleted stem cell transplant. This receptor was obtained from a boy younger than two who had a stem cell transplant for acute myeloid leukemia, so the T cells may come from the graft donor. The V and J genes are TRBV10-3 and TRBJ2-3, with D perhaps matching TRBD1 or TRBD2 (5 bases each). CDR3 region: CAISDRGADTQYF. The CDR3 bases are TGTGCCATCAGTGATCGGGGCGCAGATACGCAGTATTTT.